Detailed here is one TCR beta chain. What it recognizes is unknown. This sample is drawn from a study of PD-1 blockade in classical Hodgkin lymphoma. Germline CDR1 and CDR2: MNHEY and SMNVEV (reference sequence). CDR3 size: 14 residues. V lost 1 base, J lost 6 bases, and 10 bases lay in between. The study, taken as a whole, reports: Significant TCR diversity gains by C4D1 occurred in CD4+ but not CD8+ cells.

Each patient's relapse followed autologous stem cell transplantation, and brentuximab vedotin exposure varied. Clones were sequenced by immunoSEQ multiplex PCR, and TCRdb holds only the in-frame ones, with some missing. The sample records roughly 61,000 clones, 85% to 95% being singletons. Sequencing used peripheral blood mononuclear cells (PBMCs), obtained before the second cycle of nivolumab. V gene TRBV27 combines with J gene TRBJ1-5, with D perhaps TRBD1 (5 bases). The clonotype comes from a human donor with classical Hodgkin lymphoma. CDR3 nucleotide sequence: TGTGCCAGCAGTTTATTCCCGGGGACTCAGCCCCAGCATTTT. The encoded protein is CASSLFPGTQPQHF.